This T cell receptor beta chain was found in a study of beta chain features in type 1 diabetes. The authors reverse transcribed all of the isolated RNA, so sequencing captured expressed TCRB transcripts. Sequenced by immunoSEQ multiplex PCR; TCRdb stores in-frame clones only, minus some. The table shows a few hundred thousand clones, with about 16% occurring only once. This clone was counted only a few times. Germline V gives CDR1 LNHDA, CDR2 SQIVND (reference sequence). V was cut by 1 base and J by 1 base, with 8 bases left in between. The CDR3 spans 15 residues. The material sequenced was naive CD4+ T cells from blood. The chain joins TRBV19 to TRBJ1-5, with D perhaps TRBD1 (6 bases). The TCR sequence derives from a woman younger than 35 in good health. CDR3 DNA sequence: TGTGCCAGTAGTATAGGGACAGTGAGCAATCAGCCCCAGCATTTT. Amino acids: CASSIGTVSNQPQHF.